Listed below are T cell receptor beta chains from one sample, sequenced in a study of ipilimumab plus nivolumab after autologous stem cell transplantation. Sequencing was performed with immunoSEQ multiplex PCR; in TCRdb, only in-frame clones are kept and a portion is missing. The table lists roughly 45,000 clones, 88% of them singletons, with less than 0.95% in the top ten. The sample was PBMCs, taken in a trial of ipilimumab plus nivolumab as post-transplant consolidation. The receptors were gathered from a male donor with multiple myeloma. The CDR3 runs from the conserved cysteine through the conserved F or W. Fields, in order: V gene, J gene, D gene, clone size, CDR3 protein, CDR3 DNA. The D gene is left open where the match is weak. Some rows have no size entry. The others give once, few or many, or a class for an expanded clone.

TRBV7-3,TRBJ1-1,.,.,CASRQTVGAEAFF,TGTGCCAGCAGGCAAACGGTGGGAGCTGAAGCTTTCTTT
TRBV5-5,TRBJ1-4,TRBD1,.,CASSLQRRGPGEKLFF,TGTGCCAGCAGCCTACAACGCAGGGGGCCGGGGGAAAAACTGTTTTTT
TRBV28,TRBJ1-1,.,.,CASSLYGTMRTEAFF,TGTGCCAGCAGTTTGTACGGGACTATGAGGACTGAAGCTTTCTTT
TRBV7-3,TRBJ1-1,.,.,CASSRGGPSTEAFF,TGTGCCAGCAGCCGAGGGGGGCCTAGCACTGAAGCTTTCTTT
TRBV4-3,TRBJ1-3,TRBD1,.,CASSLGTARSGNTIYF,TGCGCCAGCAGCCTAGGGACAGCCCGCTCTGGAAACACCATATATTTT
TRBV28,TRBJ2-1,TRBD2,.,CASFGGTSGPYNEQFF,TGTGCCTCCTTTGGGGGGACTAGCGGACCCTACAATGAGCAGTTCTTC
TRBV5-5,TRBJ1-1,TRBD1,.,CASSFWAGGAKDTEAFF,TGTGCCAGCAGCTTTTGGGCAGGGGGCGCAAAGGACACTGAAGCTTTCTTT
TRBV6-5,TRBJ1-5,.,once,CASSYQQGQPQHF,TGTGCCAGCAGTTATCAACAGGGACAGCCCCAGCATTTT
TRBV19,TRBJ2-6,.,.,CASSLWASGANVLTF,TGTGCCAGTAGCCTCTGGGCCTCTGGGGCCAACGTCCTGACTTTC
TRBV6-5,TRBJ2-5,.,.,CASSYSTGAARKTQYF,TGTGCCAGCAGTTACTCGACCGGCGCAGCCCGAAAGACCCAGTACTTC
TRBV11-3,TRBJ2-3,TRBD2,.,CASSFGGRGPDTQYF,TGTGCCAGCAGCTTCGGCGGGAGGGGCCCAGATACGCAGTATTTT
TRBV2,TRBJ1-6,TRBD1,.,CASSSRTGGADSPLHF,TGTGCCAGCAGCTCGCGGACAGGGGGCGCGGATTCACCCCTCCACTTT
TRBV2,TRBJ2-3,.,few,CASKRGETDTQYF,TGTGCCAGCAAAAGAGGGGAGACAGATACGCAGTATTTT
TRBV6-6,TRBJ1-5,.,once,CASTQGGGLLGQPQHF,TGTGCCAGCACCCAAGGCGGAGGACTGTTGGGTCAGCCCCAGCATTTT
TRBV7-6,TRBJ2-7,TRBD1,.,CASSLSKFLGQGSYEQYF,TGTGCCAGCAGCTTATCGAAATTCCTGGGACAGGGTAGCTACGAGCAGTACTTC
TRBV5-6,TRBJ2-3,.,.,CASSLSWETDTQYF,TGTGCCAGCAGCTTGAGCTGGGAAACAGATACGCAGTATTTT
TRBV28,TRBJ1-2,TRBD1,.,CASSPQGSYGYTF,TGTGCCAGCAGTCCACAGGGGTCCTATGGCTACACCTTC
TRBV5-1,TRBJ2-5,.,.,CASSPDTSRETQYF,TGCGCCAGCAGCCCTGACACCTCACGAGAGACCCAGTACTTC
TRBV18,TRBJ2-7,.,.,CASSRDTSREQYF,TGTGCCAGCTCACGGGACACCAGCCGCGAGCAGTACTTC
TRBV19,TRBJ1-5,TRBD1,.,CASSAGTDSNQPQHF,TGTGCCAGTAGTGCCGGGACAGATAGCAATCAGCCCCAGCATTTT
TRBV5-1,TRBJ2-5,.,.,CASSLGREETQYF,TGCGCCAGCAGCTTGGGCAGGGAAGAGACCCAGTACTTC
TRBV27,TRBJ2-2,.,once,CASSLYLSGSYTGELFF,TGTGCCAGCAGTTTATATTTGTCAGGCAGTTACACCGGGGAGCTGTTTTTT
TRBV5-1,TRBJ2-5,TRBD1,.,CASSLTDRGRGETQYF,TGCGCCAGCAGCCTCACCGACAGGGGGCGGGGAGAGACCCAGTACTTC
TRBV6-6,TRBJ2-3,.,.,CASSYGRSRTDTQYF,TGTGCCAGCAGTTACGGGCGGTCTCGCACAGATACGCAGTATTTT
TRBV27,TRBJ1-5,.,.,CASSPTDLSNQPQHF,TGTGCCAGCAGTCCGACGGATCTTAGCAATCAGCCCCAGCATTTT
TRBV12-5,TRBJ2-7,.,.,CASGFPTRGSRYEQYF,TGTGCTAGTGGTTTCCCCACTAGGGGGAGTCGGTACGAGCAGTACTTC
TRBV6-4,TRBJ1-6,TRBD1,.,CASSDGRGTGSPLHF,TGTGCCAGCAGTGACGGCCGAGGGACAGGCTCACCCCTCCACTTT
TRBV19,TRBJ2-5,.,.,CASSNGLQETQYF,TGTGCCAGTAGTAACGGACTACAAGAGACCCAGTACTTC
TRBV7-2,TRBJ2-5,.,.,CASSLMGDQETQYF,TGTGCCAGCAGCTTAATGGGGGACCAAGAGACCCAGTACTTC
TRBV9,TRBJ2-1,.,.,CASSVGVNNEQFF,TGTGCCAGCAGCGTAGGGGTAAACAATGAGCAGTTCTTC
TRBV12-5,TRBJ2-7,.,.,CASGLGSLYEQYF,TGTGCTAGTGGTTTGGGTAGCCTCTACGAGCAGTACTTC
TRBV5-4,TRBJ1-3,.,.,CASSLDLGTGNTIYF,TGTGCCAGCAGCTTGGATCTGGGCACAGGAAACACCATATATTTT
TRBV7-9,TRBJ1-2,.,.,CASSLVGRLGYGYTF,TGTGCCAGCAGCTTAGTTGGGCGCTTAGGCTATGGCTACACCTTC
TRBV4-2,TRBJ1-1,TRBD1,few,CASSQGDRGRTEAFF,TGTGCCAGCAGCCAAGGGGACAGGGGGCGAACTGAAGCTTTCTTT
TRBV7-6,TRBJ2-3,TRBD2,once,CASSLAQAGGYPDTQYF,TGTGCCAGCAGCTTAGCGCAGGCGGGGGGGTATCCAGATACGCAGTATTTT
TRBV19,TRBJ1-5,.,once,CASSIGAQPQHF,TGTGCCAGTAGTATTGGTGCTCAGCCCCAGCATTTT
TRBV5-6,TRBJ1-2,.,.,CASSLFHGGYTF,TGTGCCAGCAGCTTGTTTCACGGTGGCTACACCTTC
TRBV5-1,TRBJ1-2,.,.,CASSLGDNYGYTF,TGCGCCAGCAGCTTGGGTGACAACTATGGCTACACCTTC
TRBV29-1,TRBJ2-1,.,.,CSVVRTSGAGEQFF,TGCAGCGTCGTCCGGACGTCAGGGGCGGGTGAGCAGTTCTTC
TRBV19,TRBJ2-1,TRBD2,.,CASIGREYNEQFF,TGTGCCAGTATAGGGCGGGAGTACAATGAGCAGTTCTTC
TRBV27,TRBJ1-5,.,.,CASSLVSNQPQHF,TGTGCCAGCAGTTTAGTCAGCAATCAGCCCCAGCATTTT
TRBV9,TRBJ1-2,.,.,CASSVGHRERHGYTF,TGTGCCAGCAGCGTAGGGCACCGGGAGCGCCATGGCTACACCTTC
TRBV19,TRBJ2-7,TRBD2,.,CASSIQAGGYEQYF,TGTGCCAGTAGTATTCAAGCGGGGGGTTACGAGCAGTACTTC
TRBV19,TRBJ1-2,.,once,CASSPTGGGNYGYTF,TGTGCCAGTAGTCCAACCGGAGGAGGAAACTATGGCTACACCTTC
TRBV10-3,TRBJ2-1,.,.,CAVGSSSYNEQFF,TGTGCCGTCGGATCGAGCTCCTACAATGAGCAGTTCTTC
TRBV6-5,TRBJ1-6,TRBD1,.,CASHRDRGNSPLHF,TGTGCCAGCCACCGGGACAGGGGTAATTCACCCCTCCACTTT
TRBV5-1,TRBJ2-7,TRBD1,.,CASSLGDRDRDEQYF,TGCGCCAGCAGCTTGGGTGACCGGGACAGGGACGAGCAGTACTTC
TRBV5-4,TRBJ2-7,.,.,CASSFWNRPAYEQYF,TGTGCCAGCAGCTTTTGGAACAGGCCCGCCTACGAGCAGTACTTC
TRBV21-1,TRBJ2-4,.,.,CASSKNPGLADLAKNIQYF,TGTGCCAGCAGCAAAAATCCGGGACTAGCGGATCTAGCCAAAAACATTCAGTACTTC
TRBV4-1,TRBJ1-2,.,.,CASSQTSLYGYTF,TGCGCCAGCAGCCAGACCAGCCTCTATGGCTACACCTTC
TRBV5-4,TRBJ1-2,.,.,CASSVRAEYGYTF,TGTGCCAGCAGCGTGAGGGCAGAATATGGCTACACCTTC
TRBV5-1,TRBJ1-4,.,.,CASSPPTGPGEKLFF,TGCGCCAGCAGCCCCCCGACGGGCCCCGGGGAAAAACTGTTTTTT
TRBV6-5,TRBJ1-4,TRBD1,.,CASSYNPPGGEKLFF,TGTGCCAGCAGTTACAATCCCCCAGGGGGCGAAAAACTGTTTTTT
TRBV20-1,TRBJ2-1,TRBD1,.,CRTGGSGEQFF,TGCAGGACAGGGGGTTCCGGTGAGCAGTTCTTC
TRBV6-5,TRBJ2-7,.,.,CASSKPGQGYEQYF,TGTGCCAGCAGTAAACCGGGACAAGGCTACGAGCAGTACTTC
TRBV28,TRBJ1-2,.,once,CASTGGGGYGYTF,TGTGCCAGCACAGGAGGGGGGGGCTATGGCTACACCTTC
TRBV29-1,TRBJ2-7,TRBD2,once,CSPRGGAYEQYF,TGCAGCCCCCGGGGGGGCGCCTACGAGCAGTACTTC
TRBV5-1,TRBJ2-2,TRBD2,.,CASTRSLAGDTGELFF,TGCGCCAGCACTAGGAGTCTAGCGGGAGACACCGGGGAGCTGTTTTTT
TRBV15,TRBJ2-2,.,.,CATSRDRSGELNTGELFF,TGTGCCACCAGCAGAGATAGATCCGGGGAACTAAACACCGGGGAGCTGTTTTTT
TRBV6-5,TRBJ1-2,.,.,CASSITQGPYGYTF,TGTGCCAGCAGCATAACCCAGGGTCCTTATGGCTACACCTTC